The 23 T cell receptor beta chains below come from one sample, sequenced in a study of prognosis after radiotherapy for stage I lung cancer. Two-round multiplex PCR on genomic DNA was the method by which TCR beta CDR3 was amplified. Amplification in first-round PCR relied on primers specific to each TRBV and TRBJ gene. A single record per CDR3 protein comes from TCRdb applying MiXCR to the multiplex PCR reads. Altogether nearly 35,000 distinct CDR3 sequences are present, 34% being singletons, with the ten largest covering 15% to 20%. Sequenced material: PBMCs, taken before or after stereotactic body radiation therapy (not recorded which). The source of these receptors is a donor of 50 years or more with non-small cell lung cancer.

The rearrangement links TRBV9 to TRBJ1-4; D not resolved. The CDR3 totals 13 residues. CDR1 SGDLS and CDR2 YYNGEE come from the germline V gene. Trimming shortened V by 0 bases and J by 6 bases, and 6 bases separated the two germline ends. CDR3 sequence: CASSVGTDEKLFF. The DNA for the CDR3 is TGTGCCAGCAGCGTAGGCACTGATGAAAAACTGTTTTTT.

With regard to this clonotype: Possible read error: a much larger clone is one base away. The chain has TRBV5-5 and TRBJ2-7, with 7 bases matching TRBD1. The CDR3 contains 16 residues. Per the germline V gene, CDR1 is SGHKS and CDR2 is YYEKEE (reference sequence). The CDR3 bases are TGTGCCAGCACCTTGACCTCAGGGGGTAGTGTCTACGAGCAGTACTTC. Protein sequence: CASTLTSGGSVYEQYF.

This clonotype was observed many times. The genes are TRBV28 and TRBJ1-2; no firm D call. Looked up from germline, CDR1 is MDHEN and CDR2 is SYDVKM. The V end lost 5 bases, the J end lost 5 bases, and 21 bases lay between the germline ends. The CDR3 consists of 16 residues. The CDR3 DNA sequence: TGTGCCAGCAGTACCCCTCGAGAGGGAGAAGATTATGGCTACACCTTC. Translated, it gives CASSTPREGEDYGYTF.

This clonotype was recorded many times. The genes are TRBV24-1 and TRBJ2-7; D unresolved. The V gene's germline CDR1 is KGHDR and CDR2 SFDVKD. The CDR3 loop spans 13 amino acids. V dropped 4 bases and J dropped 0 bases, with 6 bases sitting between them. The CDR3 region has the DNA TGTGCCACCAGTGACGACCGCTCCTACGAGCAGTACTTC. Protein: CATSDDRSYEQYF.

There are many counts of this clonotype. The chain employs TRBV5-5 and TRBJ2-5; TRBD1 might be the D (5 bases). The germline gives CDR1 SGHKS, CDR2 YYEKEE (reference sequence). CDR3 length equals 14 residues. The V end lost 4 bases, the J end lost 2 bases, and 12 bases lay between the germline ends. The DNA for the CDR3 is TGTGCCAGCAGCCCCAGGGTCCGTCAAGAGACCCAGTACTTC. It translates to CASSPRVRQETQYF.

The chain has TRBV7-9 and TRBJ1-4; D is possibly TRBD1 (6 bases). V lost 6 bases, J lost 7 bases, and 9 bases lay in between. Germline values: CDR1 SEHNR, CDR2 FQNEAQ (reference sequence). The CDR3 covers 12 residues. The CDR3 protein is CASSQDSEKLFF. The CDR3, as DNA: TGTGCCAGCAGTCAGGACAGTGAAAAACTGTTTTTT.

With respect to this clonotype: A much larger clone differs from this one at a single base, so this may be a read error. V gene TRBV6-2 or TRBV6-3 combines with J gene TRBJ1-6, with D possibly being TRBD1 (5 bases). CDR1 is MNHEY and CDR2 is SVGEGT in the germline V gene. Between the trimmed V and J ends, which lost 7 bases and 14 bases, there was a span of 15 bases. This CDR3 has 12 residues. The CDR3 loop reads CASIWDRLSLHF. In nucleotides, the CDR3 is TGTGCCAGCATCTGGGACCGCCTCTCCCTCCACTTT.

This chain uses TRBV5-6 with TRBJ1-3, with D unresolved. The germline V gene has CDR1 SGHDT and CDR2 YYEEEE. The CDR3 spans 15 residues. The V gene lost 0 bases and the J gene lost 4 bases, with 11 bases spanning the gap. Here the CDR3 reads CASSLGPERGNTIYF. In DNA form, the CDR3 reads TGTGCCAGCAGCTTGGGGCCAGAGAGAGGAAACACCATATATTTT.

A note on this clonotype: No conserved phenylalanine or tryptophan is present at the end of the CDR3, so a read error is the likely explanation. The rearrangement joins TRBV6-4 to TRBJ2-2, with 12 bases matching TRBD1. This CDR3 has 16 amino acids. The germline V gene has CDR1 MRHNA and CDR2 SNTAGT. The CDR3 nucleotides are TGTGCCAGCAGTTCCCCGGGACAGGGGGCCACCGTGGAGCTGTTTTCT. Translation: CASSSPGQGATVELFS.

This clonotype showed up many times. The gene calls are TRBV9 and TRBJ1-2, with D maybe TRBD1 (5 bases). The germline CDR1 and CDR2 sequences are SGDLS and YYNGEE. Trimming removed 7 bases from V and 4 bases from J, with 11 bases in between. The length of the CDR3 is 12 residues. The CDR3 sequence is CASRGGAYGYTF. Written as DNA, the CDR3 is TGTGCCAGCCGGGGAGGGGCCTATGGCTACACCTTC.

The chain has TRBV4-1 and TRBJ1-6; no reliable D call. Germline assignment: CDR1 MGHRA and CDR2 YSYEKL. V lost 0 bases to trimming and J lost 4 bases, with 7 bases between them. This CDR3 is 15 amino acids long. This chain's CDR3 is CASSQDERYNSPLHF. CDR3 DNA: TGCGCCAGCAGCCAAGACGAACGGTATAATTCACCCCTCCACTTT.

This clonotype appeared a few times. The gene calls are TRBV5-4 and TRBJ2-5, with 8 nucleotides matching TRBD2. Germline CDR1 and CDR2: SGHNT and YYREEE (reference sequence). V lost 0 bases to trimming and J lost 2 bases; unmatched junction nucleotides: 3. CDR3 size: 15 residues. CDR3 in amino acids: CASSLVVAGQETQYF. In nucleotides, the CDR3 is TGTGCCAGCAGCTTGGTAGTAGCGGGGCAAGAGACCCAGTACTTC.

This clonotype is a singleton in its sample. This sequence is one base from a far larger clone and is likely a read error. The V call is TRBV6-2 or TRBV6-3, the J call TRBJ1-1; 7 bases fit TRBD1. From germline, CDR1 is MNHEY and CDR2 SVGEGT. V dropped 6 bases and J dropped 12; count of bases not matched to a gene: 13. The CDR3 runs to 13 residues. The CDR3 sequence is CASRGGWGQRSFF. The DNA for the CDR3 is TGTGCCAGCAGGGGGGGGTGGGGACAGCGATCTTTCTTT.

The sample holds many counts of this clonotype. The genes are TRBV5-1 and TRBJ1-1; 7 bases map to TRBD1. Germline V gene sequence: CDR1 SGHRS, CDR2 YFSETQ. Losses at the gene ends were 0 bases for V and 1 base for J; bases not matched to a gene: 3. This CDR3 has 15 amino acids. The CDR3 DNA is TGCGCCAGCAGCTTGGTAAAGGGGGCGAACACTGAAGCTTTCTTT. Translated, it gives CASSLVKGANTEAFF.

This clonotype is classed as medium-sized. CDR3 loop: CASRLIGTSGRDHRNEQFF. CDR3 nucleotides: TGTGCCAGCCGCCTGATAGGGACTAGCGGGAGGGACCATCGCAATGAGCAGTTCTTC. This chain connects TRBV6-8 to TRBJ2-1; 16 positions match TRBD2. Per the germline V gene, CDR1 is MNHGY and CDR2 is SAAAGT. The CDR3 runs to 19 residues. Trimming at V came to 8 bases and at J to 6 bases, leaving 16 bases not matched to a gene.

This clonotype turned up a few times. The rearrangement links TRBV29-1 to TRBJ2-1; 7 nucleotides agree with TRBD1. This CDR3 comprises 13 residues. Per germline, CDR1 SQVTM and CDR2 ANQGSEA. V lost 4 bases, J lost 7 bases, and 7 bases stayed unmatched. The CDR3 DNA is TGCAGCGTTGGACAGGGAATGGGGAATGAGCAGTTCTTC. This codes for CSVGQGMGNEQFF.

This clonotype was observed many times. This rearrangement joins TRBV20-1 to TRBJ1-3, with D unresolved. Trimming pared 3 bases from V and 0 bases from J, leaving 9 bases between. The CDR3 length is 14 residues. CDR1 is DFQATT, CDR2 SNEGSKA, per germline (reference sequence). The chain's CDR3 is CSARRTGSGNTIYF. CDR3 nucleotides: TGCAGTGCTAGGAGGACGGGCTCTGGAAACACCATATATTTT.

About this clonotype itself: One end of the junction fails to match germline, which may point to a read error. CDR3 nucleotide sequence: TGTGCCAGCGCGACAGAAAGCTCTGGGGCCAACTTCCTGACTTTC. It is translated as CASATESSGANFLTF. The chain employs TRBV6-2 or TRBV6-3 and TRBJ2-6, with D perhaps matching TRBD1 (5 bases). CDR3 size: 15 residues. Per germline, CDR1 MNHEY and CDR2 SVGEGT.

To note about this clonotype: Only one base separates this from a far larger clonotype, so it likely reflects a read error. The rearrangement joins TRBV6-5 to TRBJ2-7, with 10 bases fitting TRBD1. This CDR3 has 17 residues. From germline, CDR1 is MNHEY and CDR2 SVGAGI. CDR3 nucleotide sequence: TGTGTCAGCAGAAGAGGGACAGGGGATGGAAGCTCCTACGAGCAGTACTTC. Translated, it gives CVSRRGTGDGSSYEQYF.

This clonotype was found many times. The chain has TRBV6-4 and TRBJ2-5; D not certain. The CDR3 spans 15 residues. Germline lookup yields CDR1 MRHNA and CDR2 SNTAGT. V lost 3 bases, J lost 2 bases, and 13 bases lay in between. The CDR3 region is CASSEKSGEQETQYF. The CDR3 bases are TGTGCCAGCAGTGAAAAATCAGGCGAACAAGAGACCCAGTACTTC.

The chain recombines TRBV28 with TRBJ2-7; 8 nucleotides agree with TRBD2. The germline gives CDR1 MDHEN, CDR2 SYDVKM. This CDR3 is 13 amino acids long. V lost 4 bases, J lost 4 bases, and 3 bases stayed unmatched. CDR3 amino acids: CASSSGLGYEQYF. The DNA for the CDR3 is TGTGCCAGCAGTTCGGGACTAGGTTACGAGCAGTACTTC.

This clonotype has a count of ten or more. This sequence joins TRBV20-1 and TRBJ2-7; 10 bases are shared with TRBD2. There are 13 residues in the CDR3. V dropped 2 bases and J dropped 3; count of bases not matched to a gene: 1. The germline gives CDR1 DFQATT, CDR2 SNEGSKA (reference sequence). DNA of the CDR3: TGCAGTGCTAGACTAGCGGGGGACTACGAGCAGTACTTC. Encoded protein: CSARLAGDYEQYF.

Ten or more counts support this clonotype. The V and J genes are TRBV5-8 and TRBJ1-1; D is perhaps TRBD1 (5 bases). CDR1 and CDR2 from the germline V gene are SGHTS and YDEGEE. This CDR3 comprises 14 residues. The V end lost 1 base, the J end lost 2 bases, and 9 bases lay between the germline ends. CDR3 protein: CASSLPRDNTEAFF. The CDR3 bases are TGTGCCAGCAGCTTGCCGAGGGACAACACTGAAGCTTTCTTT.